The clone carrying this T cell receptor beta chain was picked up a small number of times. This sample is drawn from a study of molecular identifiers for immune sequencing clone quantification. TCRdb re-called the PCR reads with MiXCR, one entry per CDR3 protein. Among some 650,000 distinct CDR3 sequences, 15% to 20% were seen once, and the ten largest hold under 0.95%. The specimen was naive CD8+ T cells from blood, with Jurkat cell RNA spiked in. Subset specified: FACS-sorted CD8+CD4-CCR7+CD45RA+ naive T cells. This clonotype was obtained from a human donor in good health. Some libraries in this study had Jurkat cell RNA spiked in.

The chain's CDR3 is CASNVVGAGELFF. CDR3 sequence (DNA): TGTGCCAGTAACGTGGTTGGAGCCGGGGAGCTGTTTTTT. V usage is TRBV19 and J usage is TRBJ2-2; no reliable D call. V shed 7 bases and J shed 6 bases, with 12 bases lying between them. The CDR3 spans 13 residues. Looked up from germline, CDR1 is LNHDA and CDR2 is SQIVND (reference sequence).